Listed below are T cell receptor beta chains from one sample, sequenced in a study of glioma-infiltrating T cells after dendritic cell vaccination. Using immunoSEQ multiplex PCR, the repertoire was profiled, and TCRdb retains in-frame clones only, with some absent. Of 95,000 to 110,000 clones listed, 81% are singletons. The starting material was blood, obtained before dendritic cell vaccination. The receptors originated from a human donor with glioblastoma. Both conserved end residues are part of each CDR3.

>TRBV5-1|TRBJ1-1|13
CASSFTGFTEAFF
>TRBV6-6|TRBJ2-3|15
CASSSTSGGADTQYF
>TRBV5-1|TRBJ2-4|16
CASSLGPGGRENIQYF
>TRBV4-1|TRBJ2-2|16
CASSPLAGGGSGELFF
>TRBV7-9|TRBJ2-7|13
CASSSGQMYEQYF
>TRBV11-2|TRBJ1-4|14
CASSSTGQGKKLFF
>TRBV2|TRBJ2-1|15
CASSKASGEGNEQFF
>TRBV11-3|TRBJ2-2|15
CASSSVDTNTGELFF
>TRBV5-1|TRBJ1-2|14
CASSLAQDDYGYTF
>TRBV4-2|TRBJ2-2|19
CASSQEPGQGAQNTGELFF